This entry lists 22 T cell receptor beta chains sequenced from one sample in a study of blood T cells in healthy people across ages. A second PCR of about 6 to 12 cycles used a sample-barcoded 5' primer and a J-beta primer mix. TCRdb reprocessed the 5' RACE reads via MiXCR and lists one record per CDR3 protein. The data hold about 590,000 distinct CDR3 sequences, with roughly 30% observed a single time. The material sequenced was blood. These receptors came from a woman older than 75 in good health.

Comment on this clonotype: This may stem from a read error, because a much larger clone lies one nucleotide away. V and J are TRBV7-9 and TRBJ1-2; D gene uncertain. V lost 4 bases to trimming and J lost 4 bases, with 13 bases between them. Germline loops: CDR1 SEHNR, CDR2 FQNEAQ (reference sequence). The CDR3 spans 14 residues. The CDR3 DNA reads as TGTGCCAGCAGCTCAGAAGTCGGGATCTATGGCTACACCTTC. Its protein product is CASSSEVGIYGYTF.

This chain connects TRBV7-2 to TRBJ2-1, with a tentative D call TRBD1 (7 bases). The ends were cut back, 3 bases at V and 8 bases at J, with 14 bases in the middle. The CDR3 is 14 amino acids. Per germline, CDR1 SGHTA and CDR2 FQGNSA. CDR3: CASSLAGGIDEQFF. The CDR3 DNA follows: TGTGCCAGCAGCTTGGCAGGGGGGATCGATGAGCAGTTCTTC.

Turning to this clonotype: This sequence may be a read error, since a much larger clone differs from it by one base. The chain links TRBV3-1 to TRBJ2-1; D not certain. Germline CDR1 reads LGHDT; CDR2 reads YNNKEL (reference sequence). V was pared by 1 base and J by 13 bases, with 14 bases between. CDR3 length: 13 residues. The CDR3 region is CASSQGREKTQFF. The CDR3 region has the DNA TGTGCCAGCAGCCAAGGGCGTGAGAAGACCCAGTTCTTC.

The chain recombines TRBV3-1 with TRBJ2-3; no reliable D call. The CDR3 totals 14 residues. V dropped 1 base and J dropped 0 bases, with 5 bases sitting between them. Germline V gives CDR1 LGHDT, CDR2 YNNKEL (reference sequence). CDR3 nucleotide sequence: TGTGCCAGCAGCCAAGGGTATAGCACAGATACGCAGTATTTT. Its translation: CASSQGYSTDTQYF.

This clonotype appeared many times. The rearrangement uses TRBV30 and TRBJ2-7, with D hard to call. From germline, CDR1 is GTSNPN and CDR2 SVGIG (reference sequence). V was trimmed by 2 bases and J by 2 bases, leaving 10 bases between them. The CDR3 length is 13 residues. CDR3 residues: CAWSSIDTYEQYF. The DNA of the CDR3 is TGTGCCTGGAGTAGCATCGACACCTACGAGCAGTACTTC.

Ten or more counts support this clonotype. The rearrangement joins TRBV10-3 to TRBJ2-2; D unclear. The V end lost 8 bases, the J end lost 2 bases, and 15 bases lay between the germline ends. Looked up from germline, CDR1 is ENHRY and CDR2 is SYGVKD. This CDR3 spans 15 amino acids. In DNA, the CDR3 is TGTGCCATCTCCCAGATAGGAACCAACACCGGGGAGCTGTTTTTT. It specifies CAISQIGTNTGELFF.

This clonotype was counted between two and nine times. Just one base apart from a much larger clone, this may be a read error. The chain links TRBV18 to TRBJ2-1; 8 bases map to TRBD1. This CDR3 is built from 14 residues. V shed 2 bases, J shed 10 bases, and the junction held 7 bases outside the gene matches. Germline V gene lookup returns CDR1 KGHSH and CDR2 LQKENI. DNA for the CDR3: TGTGCCAGCTCACCAGGACAGGGTTCTGGCGAGCAGTTCTTC. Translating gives CASSPGQGSGEQFF.

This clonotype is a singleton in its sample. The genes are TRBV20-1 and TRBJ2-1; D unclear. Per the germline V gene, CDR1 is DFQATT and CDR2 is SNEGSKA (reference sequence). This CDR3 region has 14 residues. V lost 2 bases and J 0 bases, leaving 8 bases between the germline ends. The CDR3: CSARSASSYNEQFF. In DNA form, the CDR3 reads TGCAGTGCTAGAAGCGCAAGCTCCTACAATGAGCAGTTCTTC.

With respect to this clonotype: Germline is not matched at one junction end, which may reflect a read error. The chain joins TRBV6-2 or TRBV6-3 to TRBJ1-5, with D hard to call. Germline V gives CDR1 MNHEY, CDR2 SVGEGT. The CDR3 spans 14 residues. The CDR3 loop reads CASCYLDSNQPQHF. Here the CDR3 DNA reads TGTGCCAGCTGTTATCTGGACAGCAATCAGCCCCAGCATTTT.

This CDR3 reads CASSDGTVSNQPQHF. DNA of the CDR3: TGTGCCAGCAGCGACGGGACAGTTAGCAATCAGCCCCAGCATTTT. The chain links TRBV11-2 to TRBJ1-5; TRBD1 matches 7 bases. Per germline, CDR1 SGHAT and CDR2 FQNNGV. The CDR3 has 15 amino acids. The junction had 4 bases not matched to a gene; V was cut back by 5 bases and J by 0 bases.

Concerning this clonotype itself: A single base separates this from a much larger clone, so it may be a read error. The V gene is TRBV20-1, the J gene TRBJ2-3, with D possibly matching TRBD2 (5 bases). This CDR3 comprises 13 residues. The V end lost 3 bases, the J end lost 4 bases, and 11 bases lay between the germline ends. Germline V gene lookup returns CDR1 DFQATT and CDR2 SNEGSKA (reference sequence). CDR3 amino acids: CSARRERADTQYF. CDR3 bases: TGCAGTGCTAGGAGGGAGCGCGCAGATACGCAGTATTTT.

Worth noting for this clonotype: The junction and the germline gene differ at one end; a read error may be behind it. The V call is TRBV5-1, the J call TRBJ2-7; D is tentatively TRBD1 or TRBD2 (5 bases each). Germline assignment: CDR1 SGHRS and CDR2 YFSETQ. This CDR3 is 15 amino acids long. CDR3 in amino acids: CASGLRPGTDYEQYF. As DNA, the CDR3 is TGCGCCAGCGGCTTGCGGCCGGGGACGGACTACGAGCAGTACTTC.

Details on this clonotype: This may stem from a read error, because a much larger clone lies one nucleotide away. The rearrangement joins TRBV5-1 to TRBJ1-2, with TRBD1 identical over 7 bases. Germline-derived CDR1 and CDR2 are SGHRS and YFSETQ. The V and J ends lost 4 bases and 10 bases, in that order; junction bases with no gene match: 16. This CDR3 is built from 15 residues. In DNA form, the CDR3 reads TGCGCCAGCAGCCCCTCGACAGGGCGCGTGCCTGACTACACCTTC. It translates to CASSPSTGRVPDYTF.

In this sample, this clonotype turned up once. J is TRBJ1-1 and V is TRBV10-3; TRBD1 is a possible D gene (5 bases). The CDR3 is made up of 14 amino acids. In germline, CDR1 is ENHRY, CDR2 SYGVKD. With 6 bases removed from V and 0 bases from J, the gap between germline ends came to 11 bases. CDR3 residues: CAIRPGVMNTEAFF. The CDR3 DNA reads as TGTGCCATCAGGCCGGGGGTGATGAACACTGAAGCTTTCTTT.

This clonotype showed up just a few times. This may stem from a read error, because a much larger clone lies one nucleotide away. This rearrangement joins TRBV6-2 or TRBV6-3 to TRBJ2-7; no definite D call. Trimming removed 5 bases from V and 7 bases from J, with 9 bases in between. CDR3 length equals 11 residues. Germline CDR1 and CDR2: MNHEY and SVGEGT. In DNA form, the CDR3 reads TGTGCCAGCAGTATAGGTACTGAGCAGTACTTC. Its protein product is CASSIGTEQYF.

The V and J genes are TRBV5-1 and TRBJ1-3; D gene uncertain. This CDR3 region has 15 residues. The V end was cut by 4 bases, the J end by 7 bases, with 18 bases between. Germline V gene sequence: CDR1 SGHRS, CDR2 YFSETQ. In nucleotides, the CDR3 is TGCGCCAGCAGCCTGACGTCCGTAGATCGTAACACCATATATTTT. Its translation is CASSLTSVDRNTIYF.

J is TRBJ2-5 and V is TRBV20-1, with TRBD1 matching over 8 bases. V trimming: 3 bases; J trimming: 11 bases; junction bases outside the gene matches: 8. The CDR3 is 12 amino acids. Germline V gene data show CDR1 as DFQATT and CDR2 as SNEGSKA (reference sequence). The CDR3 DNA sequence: TGCAGTGCTAGGGACAGGGTGTACGGGCAGTACTTC. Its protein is CSARDRVYGQYF.

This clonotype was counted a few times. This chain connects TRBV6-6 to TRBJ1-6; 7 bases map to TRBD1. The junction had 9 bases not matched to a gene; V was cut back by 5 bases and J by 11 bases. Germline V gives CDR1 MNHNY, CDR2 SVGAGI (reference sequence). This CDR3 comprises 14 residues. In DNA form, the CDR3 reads TGTGCCAGCAGTACTGGACAGGAATCCCCACCCCTCCACTTT. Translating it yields CASSTGQESPPLHF.

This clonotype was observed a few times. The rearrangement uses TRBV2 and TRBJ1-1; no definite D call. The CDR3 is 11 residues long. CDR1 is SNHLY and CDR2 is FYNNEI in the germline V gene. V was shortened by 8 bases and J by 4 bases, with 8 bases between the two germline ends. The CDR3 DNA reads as TGTGCCAGCTCCCCCAGCACTGAAGCTTTCTTT. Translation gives CASSPSTEAFF. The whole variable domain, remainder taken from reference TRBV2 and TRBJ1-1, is EPEVTQTPSHQVTQMGQEVILRCVPISNHLYFYWYRQILGQKVEFLVSFYNNEISEKSEIFDDQFSVERPDGSNFTLKIRSTKLEDSAMYFCASSPSTEAFFGQGTRLTVV.

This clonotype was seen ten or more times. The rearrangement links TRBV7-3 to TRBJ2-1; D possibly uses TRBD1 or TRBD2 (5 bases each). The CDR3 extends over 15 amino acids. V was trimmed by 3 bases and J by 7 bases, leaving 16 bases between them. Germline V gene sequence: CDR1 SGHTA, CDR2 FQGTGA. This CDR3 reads CASSLGRPPQNEQFF. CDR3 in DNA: TGTGCCAGCAGCTTGGGACGGCCACCGCAAAATGAGCAGTTCTTC.

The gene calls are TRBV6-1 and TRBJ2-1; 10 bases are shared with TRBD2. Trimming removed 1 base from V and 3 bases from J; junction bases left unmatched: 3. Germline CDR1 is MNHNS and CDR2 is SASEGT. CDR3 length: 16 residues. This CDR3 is CASSEVAGGGYNEQFF. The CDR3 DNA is TGTGCCAGCAGTGAAGTAGCGGGGGGTGGCTACAATGAGCAGTTCTTC.

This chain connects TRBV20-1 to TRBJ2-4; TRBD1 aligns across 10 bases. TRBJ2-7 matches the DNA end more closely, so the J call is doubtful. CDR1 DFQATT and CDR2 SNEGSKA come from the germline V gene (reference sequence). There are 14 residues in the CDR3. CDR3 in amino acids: CSARGQGPSYEQYF. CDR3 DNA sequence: TGCAGTGCTAGGGGACAGGGGCCCTCCTACGAGCAGTACTTC.